The entry that follows covers one T cell receptor beta chain sequence. Its antigen is unidentified. TCRdb reanalysed the 5' RACE reads using MiXCR and keeps one entry per CDR3 protein. There are over 70,000 distinct CDR3 sequences in the sample; 10% to 15% occur only once, and about 27% lies in the top ten. The sample belongs to a study of T-cell memory formation after mild COVID-19. Looking at the study overall: There were largely donor-specific TCR clusters. Whole-study results and caveats: CD4+ contracting clones lay mainly in CM and EM, CD8+ ones in EMRA. Day 15 to 85 contracting clones showed balanced CD4/CD8; later expanders leaned CD4+. In pre-infection memory, a portion of responding clones appeared, which suggested that cross-reactive memory joined.

CDR3 length: 15 amino acids. With 4 bases clipped from V and 5 bases from J, the junction kept 4 bases outside the gene matches. The TCR comes from an adult woman who had mild COVID-19 (a few samples of this study predate the infection). Cell type and time point are not known. The chain is built from TRBV12-3 or TRBV12-4 and TRBJ2-3; 12 bases align to TRBD1. The sample consisted of PBMCs or a T cell subset sorted from them (not recorded which). For the CDR3, the DNA is TGTGCCAGCAGTTCCCGGGACAGGGGGCAAGATACGCAGTATTTT. This gives the protein CASSSRDRGQDTQYF.